A selection of T cell receptor beta chains follows, all from one sample in a study of graft-versus-host responses after intestinal transplantation. Using immunoSEQ multiplex PCR, the repertoire was profiled, and TCRdb retains in-frame clones only, with some absent. The data hold 40,000 or so clones, with about 95% observed a single time. Sequences were derived from PBMCs, sampled 16 days after intestinal transplant. All receptors come from a human patient who received an intestinal transplant, so some T cells may come from the graft donor. Both conserved end residues are part of each CDR3. D genes are given only for firm matches. Rows give clone size only sometimes, using once, few, many, or a class for an expanded clone.

v_gene: TRBV4-1; d_gene: TRBD2; abundance: once; j_gene: TRBJ2-7; CDR3aa: CASSQVLAGVDEQYF; CDR3nt: TGCGCCAGCAGCCAAGTTCTAGCGGGAGTCGACGAGCAGTACTTC
v_gene: TRBV28; d_gene: NA; abundance: NA; j_gene: TRBJ2-7; CDR3aa: CASNPVTGSLYEQYF; CDR3nt: TGTGCCAGCAACCCGGTGACAGGCTCCTTATACGAGCAGTACTTC
v_gene: TRBV19; d_gene: NA; abundance: NA; j_gene: TRBJ1-5; CDR3aa: CASSIRDGNQPQHF; CDR3nt: TGTGCCAGTAGTATCAGGGACGGCAATCAGCCCCAGCATTTT
v_gene: TRBV28; d_gene: NA; abundance: few; j_gene: TRBJ1-4; CDR3aa: CASSLPSEKLFF; CDR3nt: TGTGCCAGCAGTTTGCCTTCCGAAAAACTGTTTTTT
v_gene: TRBV10-2; d_gene: TRBD2; abundance: NA; j_gene: TRBJ2-7; CDR3aa: CASLRLAAYEQYF; CDR3nt: TGCGCCAGCCTTAGACTAGCGGCCTACGAGCAGTACTTC
v_gene: TRBV19; d_gene: NA; abundance: once; j_gene: TRBJ2-1; CDR3aa: CASSPRINEQFF; CDR3nt: TGTGCCAGTAGTCCACGGATCAATGAGCAGTTCTTC
v_gene: TRBV11-2; d_gene: TRBD1; abundance: NA; j_gene: TRBJ1-2; CDR3aa: CASSLEGTGPSYTF; CDR3nt: TGTGCCAGCAGCTTAGAGGGGACAGGTCCATCCTACACCTTC
v_gene: TRBV29-1; d_gene: NA; abundance: NA; j_gene: TRBJ2-7; CDR3aa: CSVANGATYEQYF; CDR3nt: TGCAGCGTTGCCAACGGAGCTACCTACGAGCAGTACTTC
v_gene: TRBV2; d_gene: NA; abundance: once; j_gene: TRBJ2-3; CDR3aa: CASSDWGDTQYF; CDR3nt: TGTGCCAGCAGTGATTGGGGAGATACGCAGTATTTT
v_gene: TRBV7-2; d_gene: NA; abundance: NA; j_gene: TRBJ2-5; CDR3aa: CASSLKSDQETQYF; CDR3nt: TGTGCCAGCAGCTTAAAGAGCGACCAAGAGACCCAGTACTTC
v_gene: TRBV28; d_gene: TRBD1; abundance: NA; j_gene: TRBJ2-7; CDR3aa: CASSLERQGSYEQYF; CDR3nt: TGTGCCAGCAGTTTAGAGAGACAGGGATCCTACGAGCAGTACTTC
v_gene: TRBV28; d_gene: NA; abundance: NA; j_gene: TRBJ2-1; CDR3aa: CASSLGLSLSDEQFF; CDR3nt: TGTGCCAGCAGTTTAGGACTTTCACTATCGGATGAGCAGTTCTTC
v_gene: TRBV6-5; d_gene: TRBD2; abundance: NA; j_gene: TRBJ2-5; CDR3aa: CASSYSGLAGKETQYF; CDR3nt: TGTGCCAGCAGTTACTCGGGACTAGCGGGGAAAGAGACCCAGTACTTC
v_gene: TRBV27; d_gene: NA; abundance: NA; j_gene: TRBJ2-2; CDR3aa: CATGRGGNTGELFF; CDR3nt: TGTGCCACCGGGCGGGGAGGGAACACCGGGGAGCTGTTTTTT
v_gene: TRBV19; d_gene: NA; abundance: NA; j_gene: TRBJ2-3; CDR3aa: CASSIVGKLGSHTDTQYF; CDR3nt: TGTGCCAGTAGTATCGTTGGGAAGTTGGGGTCCCACACAGATACGCAGTATTTT
v_gene: TRBV4-3; d_gene: TRBD2; abundance: NA; j_gene: TRBJ2-7; CDR3aa: CASSQGLAGGPPYEQHF; CDR3nt: TGCGCCAGCAGCCAAGGACTAGCGGGAGGGCCCCCCTACGAGCAGCACTTC
v_gene: TRBV29-1; d_gene: TRBD2; abundance: NA; j_gene: TRBJ2-1; CDR3aa: CSARAGGSLNEQFF; CDR3nt: TGCAGCGCTAGAGCGGGAGGGTCTCTCAATGAGCAGTTCTTC
v_gene: TRBV19; d_gene: NA; abundance: NA; j_gene: TRBJ2-7; CDR3aa: CASSRTKTYEQYF; CDR3nt: TGTGCCAGTAGTAGGACTAAAACCTACGAGCAGTACTTC
v_gene: TRBV7-4; d_gene: TRBD2; abundance: NA; j_gene: TRBJ2-3; CDR3aa: CASSLVYPELAGGEDTQYF; CDR3nt: TGTGCCAGCAGCTTAGTTTATCCGGAACTAGCGGGAGGGGAAGATACGCAGTATTTT
v_gene: TRBV9; d_gene: NA; abundance: few; j_gene: TRBJ1-4; CDR3aa: CASSVGGGNEKLFF; CDR3nt: TGTGCCAGCAGCGTGGGAGGCGGGAATGAAAAACTGTTTTTT
v_gene: TRBV7-8; d_gene: NA; abundance: NA; j_gene: TRBJ2-7; CDR3aa: CASSLVSGAMYEQYF; CDR3nt: TGTGCCAGCAGCTTAGTGTCGGGAGCCATGTACGAGCAGTACTTC
v_gene: TRBV5-4; d_gene: NA; abundance: once; j_gene: TRBJ1-1; CDR3aa: CASKRDTEAFF; CDR3nt: TGTGCCAGCAAGAGGGACACTGAAGCTTTCTTT
v_gene: TRBV6-5; d_gene: TRBD2; abundance: once; j_gene: TRBJ2-1; CDR3aa: CASSSSGLAVNEQFF; CDR3nt: TGTGCCAGCAGTTCATCGGGACTAGCGGTTAATGAGCAGTTCTTC
v_gene: TRBV9; d_gene: NA; abundance: NA; j_gene: TRBJ1-2; CDR3aa: CASSGGGNYGYTF; CDR3nt: TGTGCCAGCAGCGGAGGGGGAAACTATGGCTACACCTTC
v_gene: TRBV6-5; d_gene: NA; abundance: NA; j_gene: TRBJ1-1; CDR3aa: CASSYDRVLGAFF; CDR3nt: TGTGCCAGCAGTTACGATCGGGTACTTGGAGCTTTCTTT
v_gene: TRBV5-5; d_gene: TRBD1; abundance: NA; j_gene: TRBJ1-2; CDR3aa: CASSWTGYGYTF; CDR3nt: TGTGCCAGCAGCTGGACAGGGTATGGCTACACCTTC
v_gene: TRBV7-3; d_gene: TRBD2; abundance: once; j_gene: TRBJ2-7; CDR3aa: CASSSPGLAAPYEQYF; CDR3nt: TGTGCCAGCAGCTCTCCGGGACTAGCAGCGCCCTACGAGCAGTACTTC
v_gene: TRBV29-1; d_gene: TRBD2; abundance: NA; j_gene: TRBJ2-7; CDR3aa: CSGRPLRGRDRCEQYF; CDR3nt: TGCAGCGGCCGCCCCCTACGGGGGAGGGATCGGTGCGAGCAGTACTTC
v_gene: TRBV19; d_gene: NA; abundance: NA; j_gene: TRBJ1-3; CDR3aa: CASSVSFSGNTIYF; CDR3nt: TGTGCCAGTAGTGTTTCTTTCTCTGGAAACACCATATATTTT
v_gene: TRBV7-3; d_gene: TRBD1; abundance: NA; j_gene: TRBJ1-1; CDR3aa: CASSLTPAGGLNTEAFF; CDR3nt: TGTGCCAGCAGCTTAACCCCGGCAGGGGGTTTGAACACTGAAGCTTTCTTT
v_gene: TRBV11-2; d_gene: NA; abundance: NA; j_gene: TRBJ2-1; CDR3aa: CASSFNNEQFF; CDR3nt: TGTGCCAGCAGCTTTAACAATGAGCAGTTCTTC
v_gene: TRBV6-5; d_gene: NA; abundance: NA; j_gene: TRBJ1-5; CDR3aa: CASSPGPQPQHF; CDR3nt: TGTGCCAGCAGTCCCGGACCCCAGCCCCAGCATTTT